What follows are 32 T cell receptor beta chains derived from one specimen sequenced in a study of blood T cell repertoires in COVID-19. Assay used: immunoSEQ multiplex PCR; TCRdb lists only in-frame clones, some missing. The table shows over 200,000 clones, with 70% to 90% occurring only once. Sequenced material: peripheral blood. The source of these receptors is a young woman who had recovered from COVID-19.

This rearrangement joins TRBV18 to TRBJ2-5, with TRBD1 as a possible D gene (6 bases). The ends were cut back, 6 bases at V and 2 bases at J, with 10 bases in the middle. Looked up from germline, CDR1 is KGHSH and CDR2 is LQKENI. The CDR3 length is 13 residues. The CDR3 protein is CASSSQGQETQYF. In DNA, the CDR3 is TGTGCCAGCTCGTCACAGGGACAAGAGACCCAGTACTTC.

V is TRBV30 and J is TRBJ1-4; the match to TRBD1 covers 11 bases. The CDR3 loop spans 13 amino acids. Germline V gene lookup returns CDR1 GTSNPN and CDR2 SVGIG (reference sequence). V dropped 6 bases and J dropped 8; count of bases not matched to a gene: 5. The DNA of the CDR3 is TGTGCCTGTGGGACAGGGGGAGGCGAAAAACTGTTTTTT. It is translated as CACGTGGGEKLFF.

The chain carries TRBV4-3 and TRBJ2-1, with TRBD2 matching 13 bases. The trim removed 4 bases at V and 2 bases at J, leaving 8 bases unmatched. The germline CDR1 and CDR2 sequences are LGHNA and YSLEER. The CDR3 consists of 18 residues. The CDR3 nucleotides are TGCGCCAGCAGCCCCTCAAGAGGGACTAGCGGGGCCTACAATGAGCAGTTCTTC. This translates into CASSPSRGTSGAYNEQFF.

The J gene is TRBJ1-1, the V gene TRBV6-5; 8 bases are a match to TRBD1. J gave up 14 bases and V 4 bases, and 6 bases lay outside the gene matches. The CDR3 extends over 11 amino acids. The germline CDR1 and CDR2 sequences are MNHEY and SVGAGI. CDR3 DNA: TGTGCCAGCAGTTCAGGACAGGGTTTCTTCTTT. It encodes CASSSGQGFFF.

The V gene is TRBV6-5, the J gene TRBJ2-7; 7 nucleotides align to TRBD1. This CDR3 region has 13 residues. J lost 5 bases, V lost 2 bases, and 3 bases had no gene match. Germline CDR1 is MNHEY and CDR2 is SVGAGI. The chain's CDR3 is CASSYPTGHEQYF. The DNA for the CDR3 is TGTGCCAGCAGTTACCCGACAGGGCACGAGCAGTACTTC.

The gene calls are TRBV5-4 and TRBJ2-1; TRBD2 matches at 7 bases. The ends lost 0 bases at V and 6 bases at J; junction bases unmatched: 9. The germline gives CDR1 SGHNT, CDR2 YYREEE (reference sequence). CDR3 length: 16 amino acids. The chain's CDR3 is CASSLDPAGVPNEQFF. CDR3 bases: TGTGCCAGCAGCTTGGACCCGGCGGGAGTCCCCAATGAGCAGTTCTTC.

The chain links TRBV7-9 to TRBJ1-1, with D perhaps TRBD1 (5 bases). There are 15 residues in the CDR3. V was clipped by 5 bases and J by 0 bases, with 13 bases between them. Looked up from germline, CDR1 is SEHNR and CDR2 is FQNEAQ (reference sequence). CDR3 DNA: TGTGCCAGCAGCCATTTCCAAGGGGTGAACACTGAAGCTTTCTTT. This encodes CASSHFQGVNTEAFF.

The chain links TRBV5-1 to TRBJ1-1, with D maybe TRBD1 (6 bases). Germline V gene data show CDR1 as SGHRS and CDR2 as YFSETQ. The germline V and J ends were trimmed by 1 base and 3 bases, with 10 bases remaining between them. The CDR3 spans 14 residues. The CDR3 loop reads CASSLTTGDTEAFF. The CDR3 bases are TGCGCCAGCAGCTTGACGACAGGAGACACTGAAGCTTTCTTT.

The CDR3 loop is CAWSDRGWYGYTF. DNA for the CDR3: TGTGCCTGGAGCGACAGGGGCTGGTATGGCTACACCTTC. The rearrangement uses TRBV30 and TRBJ1-2; 8 bases are shared with TRBD1. V lost 3 bases and J lost 5; bases outside the gene matches: 5. Germline CDR1 is GTSNPN and CDR2 is SVGIG (reference sequence). This CDR3 has 13 amino acids.

The J gene is TRBJ1-2, the V gene TRBV6-5; D remains unclear. Germline V gives CDR1 MNHEY, CDR2 SVGAGI. This CDR3 has 12 amino acids. Between the trimmed V and J ends, which lost 6 bases and 6 bases, there was a span of 11 bases. The CDR3, as DNA: TGTGCCAGCAGATACGGCCTCGATGGCTACACCTTC. It encodes CASRYGLDGYTF.

This chain joins TRBV7-2 and TRBJ2-1; D is unclear. The germline CDR1 and CDR2 sequences are SGHTA and FQGNSA. The CDR3 has 12 residues. The V and J ends lost 6 bases and 7 bases respectively, with 10 bases between them. The CDR3 here is CASSPVGNEQFF. CDR3 nucleotides: TGTGCCAGCAGTCCGGTCGGGAATGAGCAGTTCTTC. Combining the CDR3 with reference TRBV7-2 and TRBJ2-1 gives the whole variable domain GAGVSQSPSNKVTEKGKDVELRCDPISGHTALYWYRQSLGQGLEFLIYFQGNSAPDKSGLPSDRFSAERTGGSVSTLTIQRTQQEDSAVYLCASSPVGNEQFFGPGTRLTVL.

This clone was counted between two and nine times. The chain's CDR3 is CTSSSPCSGLAGHYNEQFF. The CDR3 DNA reads as TGCACCAGCAGCTCACCGTGCTCTGGGTTAGCGGGACACTACAATGAGCAGTTCTTC. V is TRBV1 and J is TRBJ2-1; the table's D call of TRBD2 was not tested on the DNA. TRBV1 counts as a pseudogene. This CDR3 has 19 amino acids.

V is TRBV6-5 and J is TRBJ1-5; unclear D gene. Trimming shortened V by 2 bases and J by 5 bases, and 10 bases separated the two germline ends. The CDR3 length is 14 residues. Per the germline V gene, CDR1 is MNHEY and CDR2 is SVGAGI. CDR3 in DNA: TGTGCCAGCAGTTACGAGGGTCGAGATCAGCCCCAGCATTTT. It is translated as CASSYEGRDQPQHF.

This chain connects TRBV6-5 to TRBJ1-5, with TRBD1 matching over 10 bases. CDR3 length equals 15 residues. Germline trimming cut 8 bases from V and 3 bases from J; bases unmatched to any gene: 7. Germline V gives CDR1 MNHEY, CDR2 SVGAGI. The CDR3 sequence: CASRGQGGPNQPQHF. The CDR3 DNA follows: TGTGCCAGCCGAGGACAGGGGGGGCCCAATCAGCCCCAGCATTTT.

This chain connects TRBV27 to TRBJ1-1; 8 bases match TRBD1. Germline V CDR1 and CDR2: MNHEY, SMNVEV (reference sequence). The CDR3 consists of 18 residues. J gave up 5 bases and V 3 bases, and 17 bases lay outside the gene matches. CDR3: CASSFHEGQGAPGTEAFF. In DNA, the CDR3 is TGTGCCAGCAGTTTTCACGAGGGGCAGGGGGCGCCGGGGACTGAAGCTTTCTTT.

The chain carries TRBV7-8 and TRBJ1-1; D unclear. Trimming removed 4 bases at V and 6 bases at J, with 6 bases between. Germline V gives CDR1 SGHVS, CDR2 FQNEAQ. This CDR3 has 11 amino acids. The CDR3 sequence is CASSSEAEAFF. The DNA for the CDR3 is TGTGCCAGCAGCTCGGAGGCTGAAGCTTTCTTT.

V gene TRBV7-6 combines with J gene TRBJ2-1; TRBD2 is a possible D gene (6 bases). The germline CDR1 and CDR2 sequences are SGHVS and FNYEAQ. The CDR3 spans 17 residues. Trimming stripped 3 bases from V and 0 bases from J, with 15 bases between. Here the CDR3 reads CASSFALLAHSYNEQFF. CDR3 nucleotide sequence: TGTGCCAGCAGCTTCGCCCTGCTAGCGCACTCCTACAATGAGCAGTTCTTC.

This clone was recorded only once. The V call is TRBV25-1, the J call TRBJ2-3, with D tentatively TRBD2 (6 bases). This CDR3 spans 12 amino acids. From germline, CDR1 is MGHDK and CDR2 SYGVNS. With 8 bases removed from V and 0 bases from J, the gap between germline ends came to 6 bases. The CDR3 sequence: CASGGSTDTQYF. The CDR3 DNA is TGTGCCAGCGGAGGGAGCACAGATACGCAGTATTTT.

The chain employs TRBV27 and TRBJ2-2; 8 bases match TRBD1. There are 18 residues in the CDR3. Germline V gene sequence: CDR1 MNHEY, CDR2 SMNVEV (reference sequence). Trimming at V came to 4 bases and at J to 1 base, leaving 11 bases not matched to a gene. The CDR3 here is CASSSILRGTGNTGELFF. CDR3 nucleotides: TGTGCCAGCAGTTCGATCCTCCGTGGGACAGGGAACACCGGGGAGCTGTTTTTT.

The genes are TRBV18 and TRBJ1-5, with TRBD1 matching over 9 bases. Losses at the gene ends were 5 bases for V and 6 bases for J; bases not matched to a gene: 5. The CDR3 covers 14 residues. The germline V gene encodes CDR1 KGHSH and CDR2 LQKENI. The CDR3 coding sequence is TGTGCCAGCTCAGGTGGGACAGGGACTCAGCCCCAGCATTTT. Amino acid sequence: CASSGGTGTQPQHF.

The chain carries TRBV27 and TRBJ2-1; 7 nucleotides agree with TRBD1. The CDR3 extends over 17 amino acids. Looked up from germline, CDR1 is MNHEY and CDR2 is SMNVEV (reference sequence). The V gene end was trimmed by 0 bases and the J gene end by 3 bases; junction bases not matched to a gene: 8. Here the CDR3 reads CASSLSTPGQHYNEQFF. The CDR3 DNA reads TGTGCCAGCAGTTTATCGACGCCGGGACAGCACTACAATGAGCAGTTCTTC.

This chain links TRBV6-2 or TRBV6-3 with TRBJ2-7; 7 bases map to TRBD2. After removal of 0 bases from V and 4 bases from J, the junction contained 9 bases not matched to a gene. In germline, CDR1 is MNHEY, CDR2 SVGEGT. This CDR3 region has 16 residues. CDR3 DNA sequence: TGTGCCAGCAGTTACTCGATCTCGCGCGGGAGTTACGAGCAGTACTTC. This encodes CASSYSISRGSYEQYF.

This clone was seen a single time. V and J are TRBV2 and TRBJ2-7; possible D gene TRBD1, 7 bases. V was clipped by 6 bases and J by 3 bases, with 18 bases between them. The length of the CDR3 is 15 residues. Germline CDR1 SNHLY, CDR2 FYNNEI. The DNA of the CDR3 is TGTGCCAGCAGGGAGGGACAGTTGGGAAGCTACGAGCAGTACTTC. Encoded protein: CASREGQLGSYEQYF.

The DNA of the CDR3 is TGTGCCAGCAGCCCGGTTCTCACGAACACCGGGGAGCTGTTTTTT. This gives the protein CASSPVLTNTGELFF. The chain carries TRBV25-1 and TRBJ2-2; no clear D. The germline V gene has CDR1 MGHDK and CDR2 SYGVNS. V gave up 6 bases and J gave up 0 bases, with 11 bases separating them. This CDR3 is 15 amino acids long.

CDR3 residues: CASSQDRSSGLHEQYF. The CDR3, as DNA: TGCGCCAGCAGCCAAGATAGGAGTAGCGGGCTCCACGAGCAGTACTTC. This rearrangement joins TRBV4-3 to TRBJ2-7; 7 bases are shared with TRBD2. The CDR3 has 16 amino acids. Germline V gene lookup returns CDR1 LGHNA and CDR2 YSLEER. With V trimmed by 0 bases and J by 5 bases, 10 bases remained unmatched.

V and J are TRBV6-2 or TRBV6-3 and TRBJ2-1; D remains ambiguous. The length of the CDR3 is 11 residues. The V gene's germline CDR1 is MNHEY and CDR2 SVGEGT. The V gene lost 2 bases and the J gene lost 8 bases, with 4 bases spanning the gap. CDR3 residues: CASSYNYEQFF. In nucleotides, the CDR3 is TGTGCCAGCAGTTACAACTATGAGCAGTTCTTC.

The chain uses TRBV4-3 and TRBJ1-6; the D is unclear. Germline V gene lookup returns CDR1 LGHNA and CDR2 YSLEER. V was clipped by 0 bases and J by 5 bases, with 14 bases between them. The CDR3 contains 17 residues. Here the CDR3 DNA reads TGCGCCAGCAGCCAAGAATTGGCGGTCGGAGATAATTCACCCCTCCACTTT. Translated, it gives CASSQELAVGDNSPLHF.

The chain has TRBV27 and TRBJ2-1; 8 bases match TRBD2. V was pared by 7 bases and J by 5 bases, with 7 bases of the junction left unmatched. This CDR3 region has 14 residues. Germline-derived CDR1 and CDR2 are MNHEY and SMNVEV (reference sequence). CDR3 sequence (DNA): TGTGCCAGCAAGCGGGGGCGCGGAGACAATGAGCAGTTCTTC. This codes for CASKRGRGDNEQFF.

This sequence joins TRBV19 and TRBJ1-1; 7 bases line up with TRBD1. The germline V gene encodes CDR1 LNHDA and CDR2 SQIVND (reference sequence). Trimming cost V 1 base and J 1 base; bases outside gene matches: 0. CDR3 length equals 14 residues. The CDR3 bases are TGTGCCAGTAGTATAGGACAGGGGAACACTGAAGCTTTCTTT. This sequence encodes CASSIGQGNTEAFF.

The chain links TRBV2 to TRBJ2-3; D is unclear. From germline, CDR1 is SNHLY and CDR2 FYNNEI. There are 14 residues in the CDR3. Trimming took off 4 bases at V and 5 bases at J, with 13 bases between the two ends. CDR3 nucleotides: TGTGCCAGCAGTGCCCACCGAACGGGAGATACGCAGTATTTT. It yields the protein CASSAHRTGDTQYF. The full variable domain, rest sourced from reference TRBV2 and TRBJ2-3, is EPEVTQTPSHQVTQMGQEVILRCVPISNHLYFYWYRQILGQKVEFLVSFYNNEISEKSEIFDDQFSVERPDGSNFTLKIRSTKLEDSAMYFCASSAHRTGDTQYFGPGTRLTVL.

V gene TRBV7-2 combines with J gene TRBJ2-2; TRBD1 aligns across 9 bases. In germline, CDR1 is SGHTA, CDR2 FQGNSA. J was trimmed by 7 bases and V by 5 bases; bases with no gene match: 5. The CDR3 runs 14 residues. The CDR3: CASSGQGRHGELFF. CDR3 sequence (DNA): TGTGCCAGCAGCGGACAGGGGCGGCACGGGGAGCTGTTTTTT.

The genes are TRBV3-1 (or the pseudogene TRBV3-2) and TRBJ2-7, with D maybe TRBD2 (6 bases). Germline V gene sequence: CDR1 LGHDT, CDR2 YNNKEL (reference sequence). The CDR3 is 16 residues long. V lost 4 bases and J 1 base, leaving 17 bases between the germline ends. CDR3 in amino acids: CASSPKEGVPSYEQYF. The CDR3 bases are TGTGCCAGCAGCCCCAAGGAGGGAGTTCCTTCCTACGAGCAGTACTTC.